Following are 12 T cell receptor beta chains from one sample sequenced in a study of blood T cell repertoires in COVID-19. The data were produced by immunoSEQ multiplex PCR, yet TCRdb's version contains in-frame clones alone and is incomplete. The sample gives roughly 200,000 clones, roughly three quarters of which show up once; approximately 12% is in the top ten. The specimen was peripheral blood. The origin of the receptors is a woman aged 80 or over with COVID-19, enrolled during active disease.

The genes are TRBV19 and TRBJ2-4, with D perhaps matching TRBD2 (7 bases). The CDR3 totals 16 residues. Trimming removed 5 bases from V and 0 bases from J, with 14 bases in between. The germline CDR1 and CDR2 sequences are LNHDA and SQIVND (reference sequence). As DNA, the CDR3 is TGTGCCAGTAGTCGCGGGGGCGATCTAGCCAAAAACATTCAGTACTTC. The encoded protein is CASSRGGDLAKNIQYF.

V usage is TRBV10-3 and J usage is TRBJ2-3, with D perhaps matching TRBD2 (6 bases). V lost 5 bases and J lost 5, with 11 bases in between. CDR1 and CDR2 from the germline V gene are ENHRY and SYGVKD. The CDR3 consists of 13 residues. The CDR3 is CAISSGPGDTQYF. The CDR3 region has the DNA TGTGCCATCAGTAGCGGGCCTGGAGATACGCAGTATTTT.

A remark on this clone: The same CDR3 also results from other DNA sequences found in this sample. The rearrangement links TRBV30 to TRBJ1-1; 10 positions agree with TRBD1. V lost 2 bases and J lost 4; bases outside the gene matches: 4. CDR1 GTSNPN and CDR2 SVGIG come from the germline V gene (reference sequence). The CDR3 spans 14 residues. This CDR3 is CAWSRGQGTTEAFF. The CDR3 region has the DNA TGTGCCTGGAGTCGGGGACAGGGGACCACTGAAGCTTTCTTT.

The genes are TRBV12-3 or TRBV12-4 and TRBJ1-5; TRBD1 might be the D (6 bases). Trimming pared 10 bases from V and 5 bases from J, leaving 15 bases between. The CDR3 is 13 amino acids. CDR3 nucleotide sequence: TGTGCCACCCGGAGGGGGGGAGATCAGCCCCAGCATTTT. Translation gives CATRRGGDQPQHF.

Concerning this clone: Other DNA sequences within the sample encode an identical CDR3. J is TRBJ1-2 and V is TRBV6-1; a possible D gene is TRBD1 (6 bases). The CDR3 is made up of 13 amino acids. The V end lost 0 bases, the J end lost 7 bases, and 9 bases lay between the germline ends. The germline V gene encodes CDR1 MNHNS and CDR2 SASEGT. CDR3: CASSEALRGGYTF. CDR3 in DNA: TGTGCCAGCAGTGAAGCGCTCAGGGGTGGCTACACCTTC.

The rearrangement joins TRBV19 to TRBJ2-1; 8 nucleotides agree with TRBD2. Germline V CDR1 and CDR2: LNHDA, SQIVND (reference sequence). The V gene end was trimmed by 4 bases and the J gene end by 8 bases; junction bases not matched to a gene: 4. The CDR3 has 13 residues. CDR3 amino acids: CASSRTSFDEQFF. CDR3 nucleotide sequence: TGTGCCAGTAGTAGGACTAGCTTCGATGAGCAGTTCTTC.

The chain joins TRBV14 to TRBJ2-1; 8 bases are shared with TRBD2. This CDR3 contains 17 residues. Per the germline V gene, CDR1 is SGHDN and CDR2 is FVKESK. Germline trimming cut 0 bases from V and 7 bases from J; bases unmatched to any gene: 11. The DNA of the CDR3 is TGTGCCAGCAGCCAAGATCTGGGACGGGGGGGCCGAAATGAGCAGTTCTTC. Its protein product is CASSQDLGRGGRNEQFF.

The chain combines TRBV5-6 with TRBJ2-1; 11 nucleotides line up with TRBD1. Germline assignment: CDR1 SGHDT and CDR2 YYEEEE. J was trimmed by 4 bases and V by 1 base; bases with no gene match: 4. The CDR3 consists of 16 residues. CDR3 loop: CASSLIGTGGYNEQFF. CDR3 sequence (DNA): TGTGCCAGCAGCTTGATCGGGACAGGGGGTTACAATGAGCAGTTCTTC.

In DNA form, the CDR3 reads TGTGCCAGCAGCTTGAGCGGGGGGCATGAGACCCAGTACTTC. Translation gives CASSLSGGHETQYF. This chain links TRBV5-4 with TRBJ2-5; 9 bases agree with TRBD2. V lost 1 base to trimming and J lost 5 bases; unmatched junction nucleotides: 3. The CDR3 runs to 14 residues. Germline CDR1 and CDR2: SGHNT and YYREEE (reference sequence).

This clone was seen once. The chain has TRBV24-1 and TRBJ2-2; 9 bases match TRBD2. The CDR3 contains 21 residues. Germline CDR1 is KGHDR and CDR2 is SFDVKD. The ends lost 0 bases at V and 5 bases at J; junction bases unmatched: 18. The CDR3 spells CATSDLPPLAGGLSITGELFF. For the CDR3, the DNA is TGTGCCACCAGTGATTTGCCCCCCTTGGCGGGGGGGCTTTCAATTACCGGGGAGCTGTTTTTT.

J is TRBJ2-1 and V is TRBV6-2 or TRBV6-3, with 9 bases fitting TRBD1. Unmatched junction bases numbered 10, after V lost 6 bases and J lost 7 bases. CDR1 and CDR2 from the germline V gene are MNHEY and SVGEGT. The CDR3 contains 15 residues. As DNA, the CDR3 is TGTGCCAGCAGCCGCAGCGGGACAGGGACTAATGAGCAGTTCTTC. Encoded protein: CASSRSGTGTNEQFF.

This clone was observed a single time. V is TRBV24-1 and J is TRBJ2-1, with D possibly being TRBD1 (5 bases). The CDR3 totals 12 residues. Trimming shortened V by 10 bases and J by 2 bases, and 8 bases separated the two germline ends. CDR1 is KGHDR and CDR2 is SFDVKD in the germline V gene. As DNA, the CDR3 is TGTGCCACGGCGGACACCTACAATGAGCAGTTCTTC. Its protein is CATADTYNEQFF.